This is a list of T cell receptor beta chains from one sample in a study of cytomegalovirus exposure and HLA in healthy donors. Assay used: immunoSEQ multiplex PCR; TCRdb lists only in-frame clones, some missing. Among 95,000 to 150,000 clones listed, approximately 80% were seen once. Source material: PBMCs. These receptors came from a human donor in good health. CDR3s include the opening cysteine and the closing phenylalanine or tryptophan. Fields, in order: J gene, D gene, V gene, clone size, CDR3 protein, CDR3 DNA. The D gene is left open where the match is weak. Rows give clone size only sometimes, using once, few, many, or a class for an expanded clone.

j_call: TRBJ2-3; d_call: TRBD2; v_call: TRBV29-1; clone_size: -; cdr3_aa: CSVVLAGLTDTQYF; cdr3_nt: TGCAGCGTTGTCCTAGCGGGGCTCACAGATACGCAGTATTTT
j_call: TRBJ2-7; d_call: TRBD1; v_call: TRBV11-3; clone_size: once; cdr3_aa: CASSLGTGLSGQYF; cdr3_nt: TGTGCCAGCAGCTTAGGGACAGGGTTATCTGGGCAGTACTTC
j_call: TRBJ1-5; d_call: -; v_call: TRBV10-3; clone_size: -; cdr3_aa: CAISGRGNQPQHF; cdr3_nt: TGTGCCATCAGTGGAAGAGGGAATCAGCCCCAGCATTTT
j_call: TRBJ2-7; d_call: -; v_call: TRBV4-2; clone_size: few; cdr3_aa: CASSQGSGREQYF; cdr3_nt: TGTGCCAGCAGCCAAGGGTCAGGAAGGGAGCAGTACTTC
j_call: TRBJ2-1; d_call: -; v_call: TRBV28; clone_size: few; cdr3_aa: CASRGPVYNEQFF; cdr3_nt: TGTGCCAGCAGGGGCCCCGTATACAATGAGCAGTTCTTC
j_call: TRBJ2-2; d_call: -; v_call: TRBV9; clone_size: once; cdr3_aa: CASSVRALNTGELFF; cdr3_nt: TGTGCCAGCAGCGTCAGGGCTTTGAACACCGGGGAGCTGTTTTTT
j_call: TRBJ2-7; d_call: TRBD2; v_call: TRBV9; clone_size: -; cdr3_aa: CASSVASGPSYEQYF; cdr3_nt: TGTGCCAGCAGCGTAGCTAGCGGCCCCTCCTACGAGCAGTACTTC
j_call: TRBJ2-6; d_call: TRBD1; v_call: TRBV25-1; clone_size: -; cdr3_aa: CASSGPPGQTSGANVLTF; cdr3_nt: TGTGCCAGCAGTGGACCTCCGGGACAGACCTCTGGGGCCAACGTCCTGACTTTC
j_call: TRBJ1-3; d_call: -; v_call: TRBV28; clone_size: once; cdr3_aa: CASRSWTVSGNTIYF; cdr3_nt: TGTGCCAGCAGGTCGTGGACAGTCTCTGGAAACACCATATATTTT
j_call: TRBJ2-5; d_call: -; v_call: TRBV18; clone_size: -; cdr3_aa: CASSPNQETQYF; cdr3_nt: TGTGCCAGCTCACCTAATCAAGAGACCCAGTACTTC
j_call: TRBJ2-5; d_call: -; v_call: TRBV7-6; clone_size: -; cdr3_aa: CASSAQAGTQYF; cdr3_nt: TGTGCCAGCAGCGCGCAGGCGGGTACCCAGTACTTC
j_call: TRBJ1-1; d_call: TRBD1; v_call: TRBV2; clone_size: -; cdr3_aa: CASRGQGMNTEAFF; cdr3_nt: TGTGCCAGCAGAGGACAGGGAATGAACACTGAAGCTTTCTTT
j_call: TRBJ2-7; d_call: -; v_call: TRBV27; clone_size: -; cdr3_aa: CASRRQSSYEQYF; cdr3_nt: TGTGCCAGCAGGCGACAAAGCTCCTACGAGCAGTACTTC
j_call: TRBJ2-5; d_call: TRBD2; v_call: TRBV4-2; clone_size: -; cdr3_aa: CASSQPPGLAGGLQETQYF; cdr3_nt: TGTGCCAGCAGCCAACCCCCGGGACTAGCGGGAGGGTTACAAGAGACCCAGTACTTC
j_call: TRBJ2-7; d_call: TRBD2; v_call: TRBV5-1; clone_size: -; cdr3_aa: CASSLGAGTSGYEQYF; cdr3_nt: TGCGCCAGCAGCTTGGGGGCCGGGACTAGCGGCTACGAGCAGTACTTC
j_call: TRBJ2-7; d_call: -; v_call: TRBV7-2; clone_size: -; cdr3_aa: CASSPGLLDLQDYEQYF; cdr3_nt: TGTGCCAGCAGCCCGGGACTTTTGGACCTACAAGACTACGAGCAGTACTTC
j_call: TRBJ2-3; d_call: -; v_call: TRBV6-5; clone_size: -; cdr3_aa: CASSYSSLAMDTQYF; cdr3_nt: TGTGCCAGCAGTTACTCGAGTCTAGCTATGGATACGCAGTATTTT
j_call: TRBJ2-7; d_call: TRBD1; v_call: TRBV27; clone_size: -; cdr3_aa: CASRTGVQYEQYF; cdr3_nt: TGTGCCAGCAGGACAGGGGTTCAGTACGAGCAGTACTTC
j_call: TRBJ1-5; d_call: TRBD1; v_call: TRBV11-2; clone_size: -; cdr3_aa: CASSYGQGASNQPQHF; cdr3_nt: TGTGCCAGCAGCTACGGACAGGGGGCTTCCAATCAGCCCCAGCATTTT
j_call: TRBJ2-3; d_call: TRBD1; v_call: TRBV27; clone_size: -; cdr3_aa: CASSLSGTDTDTQYF; cdr3_nt: TGTGCCAGCAGTTTATCAGGGACAGACACAGATACGCAGTATTTT
j_call: TRBJ1-2; d_call: -; v_call: TRBV18; clone_size: -; cdr3_aa: CASSPAGGDGYTF; cdr3_nt: TGTGCCAGCTCACCGGCTGGGGGGGATGGCTACACCTTC
j_call: TRBJ1-2; d_call: -; v_call: TRBV14; clone_size: -; cdr3_aa: CASSPTRANYGYTF; cdr3_nt: TGTGCCAGCAGCCCAACACGGGCTAACTATGGCTACACCTTC
j_call: TRBJ1-3; d_call: -; v_call: TRBV5-6; clone_size: -; cdr3_aa: CASSLRGASSGNTIYF; cdr3_nt: TGTGCCAGCAGCTTGAGGGGTGCTTCCTCTGGAAACACCATATATTTT
j_call: TRBJ2-1; d_call: TRBD2; v_call: TRBV9; clone_size: -; cdr3_aa: CASSASLAGLNEQFF; cdr3_nt: TGTGCCAGCAGCGCCTCCTTAGCGGGACTGAATGAGCAGTTCTTC
j_call: TRBJ2-3; d_call: -; v_call: TRBV5-1; clone_size: few; cdr3_aa: CASSLSQGTDTQYF; cdr3_nt: TGCGCCAGCAGCTTGAGTCAGGGAACAGATACGCAGTATTTT
j_call: TRBJ1-5; d_call: -; v_call: TRBV19; clone_size: -; cdr3_aa: CASSQSRTVNQPQHF; cdr3_nt: TGTGCCAGTAGTCAATCTCGGACAGTTAATCAGCCCCAGCATTTT
j_call: TRBJ1-5; d_call: -; v_call: TRBV7-8; clone_size: -; cdr3_aa: CASSYTRARANQPQHF; cdr3_nt: TGTGCCAGCAGTTACACCCGAGCGCGGGCAAATCAGCCCCAGCATTTT
j_call: TRBJ2-1; d_call: TRBD2; v_call: TRBV5-1; clone_size: -; cdr3_aa: CASSLAPGLAGGYNEQFF; cdr3_nt: TGCGCCAGCAGCTTGGCCCCCGGACTAGCGGGAGGATACAATGAGCAGTTCTTC
j_call: TRBJ1-6; d_call: -; v_call: TRBV9; clone_size: -; cdr3_aa: CASSATPIGQSPSSPLHF; cdr3_nt: TGTGCCAGCAGCGCGACCCCTATAGGACAGAGCCCTTCTTCACCCCTCCACTTT
j_call: TRBJ1-4; d_call: -; v_call: TRBV2; clone_size: -; cdr3_aa: CASTCRCTDPNEKLFF; cdr3_nt: TGTGCCAGCACCTGTCGGTGTACAGACCCCAATGAAAAACTGTTTTTT
j_call: TRBJ2-2; d_call: -; v_call: TRBV18; clone_size: -; cdr3_aa: CASSPRQAGTGELFF; cdr3_nt: TGTGCCAGCTCACCCCGGCAGGCGGGGACCGGGGAGCTGTTTTTT
j_call: TRBJ1-1; d_call: -; v_call: TRBV2; clone_size: -; cdr3_aa: CASRPGEAGMNTEAFF; cdr3_nt: TGTGCCAGCAGGCCCGGGGAGGCAGGAATGAACACTGAAGCTTTCTTT
j_call: TRBJ2-5; d_call: -; v_call: TRBV30; clone_size: -; cdr3_aa: CAWSEARETQYF; cdr3_nt: TGTGCCTGGAGTGAAGCACGGGAGACCCAGTACTTC
j_call: TRBJ2-1; d_call: TRBD2; v_call: TRBV2; clone_size: few; cdr3_aa: CASSERVAGGPLEQFF; cdr3_nt: TGTGCCAGCAGTGAAAGGGTAGCGGGAGGACCTCTTGAGCAGTTCTTC
j_call: TRBJ2-3; d_call: -; v_call: TRBV18; clone_size: -; cdr3_aa: CASSRLQRLTDTQYF; cdr3_nt: TGTGCCAGCTCACGACTACAGCGACTCACAGATACGCAGTATTTT
j_call: TRBJ2-7; d_call: TRBD1; v_call: TRBV28; clone_size: few; cdr3_aa: CASSQGDYEQYF; cdr3_nt: TGTGCCAGCAGTCAGGGGGACTACGAGCAGTACTTC
j_call: TRBJ2-7; d_call: TRBD1; v_call: TRBV6-1; clone_size: -; cdr3_aa: CASSAGTGNYEQYF; cdr3_nt: TGTGCCAGCAGTGCCGGGACAGGCAACTACGAGCAGTACTTC
j_call: TRBJ2-6; d_call: TRBD1; v_call: TRBV14; clone_size: -; cdr3_aa: CASSQGGTALSGANGLTF; cdr3_nt: TGTGCCAGCAGCCAAGGGGGGACAGCTCTTTCTGGGGCCAACGGCCTGACTTTC
j_call: TRBJ2-5; d_call: TRBD1; v_call: TRBV7-9; clone_size: -; cdr3_aa: CASSLALDRGQETQYF; cdr3_nt: TGTGCCAGCAGCTTAGCCCTGGACAGGGGGCAAGAGACCCAGTACTTC
j_call: TRBJ2-7; d_call: TRBD2; v_call: TRBV5-1; clone_size: -; cdr3_aa: CASSLTGGRTPYEQYF; cdr3_nt: TGCGCCAGCAGCTTAACGGGGGGGCGAACTCCCTACGAGCAGTACTTC
j_call: TRBJ1-1; d_call: TRBD1; v_call: TRBV5-1; clone_size: once; cdr3_aa: CASSPITGGTEAFF; cdr3_nt: TGCGCCAGCAGCCCAATTACAGGGGGCACTGAAGCTTTCTTT
j_call: TRBJ2-7; d_call: -; v_call: TRBV30; clone_size: -; cdr3_aa: CAWSRSTYEQYF; cdr3_nt: TGTGCCTGGAGTCGTAGTACCTACGAGCAGTACTTC
j_call: TRBJ2-5; d_call: TRBD2; v_call: TRBV19; clone_size: -; cdr3_aa: CASSLRGLAGRETQYF; cdr3_nt: TGTGCCAGTAGTCTCCGGGGACTAGCGGGAAGAGAGACCCAGTACTTC
j_call: TRBJ1-1; d_call: -; v_call: TRBV10-3; clone_size: -; cdr3_aa: CAISEQGNTEAFF; cdr3_nt: TGTGCCATCAGTGAACAGGGAAACACTGAAGCTTTCTTT
j_call: TRBJ2-7; d_call: TRBD1; v_call: TRBV4-1; clone_size: -; cdr3_aa: CASSDPGGSEQYF; cdr3_nt: TGCGCCAGCAGCGATCCAGGGGGTAGTGAGCAGTACTTC
j_call: TRBJ1-1; d_call: -; v_call: TRBV2; clone_size: few; cdr3_aa: CASSVGLLNTEAFF; cdr3_nt: TGTGCCAGCAGTGTGGGGCTGCTGAACACTGAAGCTTTCTTT
j_call: TRBJ2-5; d_call: -; v_call: TRBV5-1; clone_size: once; cdr3_aa: CASSFQQTQETQYF; cdr3_nt: TGCGCCAGCAGCTTTCAACAGACCCAAGAGACCCAGTACTTC
j_call: TRBJ1-2; d_call: TRBD1; v_call: TRBV16; clone_size: -; cdr3_aa: CASSPTGAVGYTF; cdr3_nt: TGTGCCAGCAGCCCCACAGGGGCCGTAGGCTACACCTTC
j_call: TRBJ1-2; d_call: -; v_call: TRBV6-5; clone_size: few; cdr3_aa: CASSYEGGSLYGYTF; cdr3_nt: TGTGCCAGCAGTTACGAGGGTGGCAGCCTCTATGGCTACACCTTC
j_call: TRBJ2-7; d_call: -; v_call: TRBV27; clone_size: -; cdr3_aa: CASSFDRTGEQYF; cdr3_nt: TGTGCCAGCAGTTTTGACAGAACGGGTGAGCAGTACTTC
j_call: TRBJ2-2; d_call: -; v_call: TRBV7-9; clone_size: -; cdr3_aa: CASSPTTLNTGELFF; cdr3_nt: TGTGCCAGCAGTCCCACTACACTGAACACCGGGGAGCTGTTTTTT
j_call: TRBJ2-7; d_call: TRBD2; v_call: TRBV13; clone_size: -; cdr3_aa: CASSRRAGEGYEQYF; cdr3_nt: TGTGCCAGCAGCCGACGAGCGGGAGAGGGCTACGAGCAGTACTTC
j_call: TRBJ2-7; d_call: TRBD2; v_call: TRBV5-1; clone_size: -; cdr3_aa: CASNPGLAGAEQYF; cdr3_nt: TGCGCCAGCAACCCGGGACTAGCGGGAGCCGAGCAGTACTTC
j_call: TRBJ1-6; d_call: -; v_call: TRBV7-9; clone_size: few; cdr3_aa: CASSLRSGAYNSPLHF; cdr3_nt: TGTGCCAGCAGCTTAAGATCCGGGGCCTATAATTCACCCCTCCACTTT
j_call: TRBJ2-5; d_call: -; v_call: TRBV12-5; clone_size: -; cdr3_aa: CASGSPGVDETQYF; cdr3_nt: TGTGCTAGTGGTTCCCCGGGGGTCGACGAGACCCAGTACTTC